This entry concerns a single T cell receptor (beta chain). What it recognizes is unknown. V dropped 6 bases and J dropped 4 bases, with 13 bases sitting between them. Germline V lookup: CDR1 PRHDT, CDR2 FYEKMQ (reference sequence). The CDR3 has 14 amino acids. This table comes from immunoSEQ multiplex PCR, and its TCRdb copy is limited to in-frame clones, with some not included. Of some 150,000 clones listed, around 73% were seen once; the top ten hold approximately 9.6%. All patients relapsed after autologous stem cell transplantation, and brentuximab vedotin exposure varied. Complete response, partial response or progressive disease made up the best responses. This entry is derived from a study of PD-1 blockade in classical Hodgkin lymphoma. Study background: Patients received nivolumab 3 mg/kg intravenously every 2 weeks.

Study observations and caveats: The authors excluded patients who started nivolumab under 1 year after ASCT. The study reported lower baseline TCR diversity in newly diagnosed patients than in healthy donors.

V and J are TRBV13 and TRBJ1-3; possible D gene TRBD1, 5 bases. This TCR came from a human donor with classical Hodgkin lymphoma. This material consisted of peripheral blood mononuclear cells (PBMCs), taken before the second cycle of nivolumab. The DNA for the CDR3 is TGTGCCAGCAGACAATCGGGGCGGGGAAACACCATATATTTT. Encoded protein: CASRQSGRGNTIYF.